What follows are 23 T cell receptor beta chains derived from one specimen sequenced in a study of T cells after yellow fever vaccination. TCRdb fed the 5' RACE reads into MiXCR, producing one record per CDR3 protein. The table includes 300,000 or so distinct CDR3 sequences, 6.8% detected once. Material: PBMCs, obtained roughly 46 days after the first yellow fever vaccination. These receptors were obtained from a man younger than 35 who received the YFV17D yellow fever vaccine.

This clonotype was seen only a few times. CDR3 DNA sequence: TGTGCCAGCAGCGAGCGGGACGGAGCCTACGAGCAGTACTTC. It is translated as CASSERDGAYEQYF. This chain joins TRBV7-6 and TRBJ2-7, with 7 bases aligning to TRBD2. CDR3 length: 14 amino acids. CDR1 SGHVS and CDR2 FNYEAQ come from the germline V gene. V was pared by 5 bases and J by 2 bases, with 6 bases of the junction left unmatched.

This clonotype has only a few counts. The CDR3 DNA sequence: TGTGCCAGCAGCTCTACAGGGGGCGAGAACACTGAAGCTTTCTTT. The encoded protein is CASSSTGGENTEAFF. The chain recombines TRBV7-3 with TRBJ1-1, with 9 bases lining up with TRBD1. The V segment lost 4 bases and the J segment 1 base; nucleotides outside the gene matches: 4. The CDR3 consists of 15 residues. The germline gives CDR1 SGHTA, CDR2 FQGTGA.

This clonotype was seen a handful of times. The V gene is TRBV7-2, the J gene TRBJ1-5; D gene unclear. The CDR3 extends over 14 amino acids. The germline V and J ends were trimmed by 3 bases and 2 bases, with 8 bases remaining between them. The germline V gene encodes CDR1 SGHTA and CDR2 FQGNSA. The CDR3 DNA reads as TGTGCCAGCAGCTTGGGTTCGGGCAATCAGCCCCAGCATTTT. It translates to CASSLGSGNQPQHF.

The chain recombines TRBV12-3 or TRBV12-4 with TRBJ2-3, with 11 bases matching TRBD2. After removal of 5 bases from V and 2 bases from J, the junction contained 6 bases not matched to a gene. This CDR3 is 16 amino acids long. The CDR3 sequence is CASSLSTSGVTDTQYF. CDR3 nucleotide sequence: TGTGCCAGCAGTCTCTCGACTAGCGGGGTCACAGATACGCAGTATTTT.

This clonotype was seen a handful of times. The chain combines TRBV12-3 or TRBV12-4 with TRBJ1-5, with D uncertain. This CDR3 contains 12 residues. V was cut by 3 bases and J by 7 bases, with 7 bases left in between. In DNA, the CDR3 is TGTGCCAGCAGTTTTAGGAGACAGCCCCAGCATTTT. As protein: CASSFRRQPQHF.

The V call is TRBV6-2 or TRBV6-3, the J call TRBJ2-1; D remains ambiguous. The CDR3 length is 13 residues. Germline V lookup: CDR1 MNHEY, CDR2 SVGEGT. V was shortened by 7 bases and J by 6 bases, with 13 bases between the two germline ends. The CDR3 spells CASIRGSSNEQFF. In nucleotides, the CDR3 is TGTGCCAGCATCCGTGGGTCTTCCAATGAGCAGTTCTTC.

This rearrangement joins TRBV5-1 to TRBJ2-3; D ambiguous. This CDR3 spans 16 amino acids. Germline V gene sequence: CDR1 SGHRS, CDR2 YFSETQ. The germline V and J ends were trimmed by 4 bases and 0 bases, with 15 bases remaining between them. CDR3 region: CASSPKVAASTDTQYF. In DNA, the CDR3 is TGCGCCAGCAGCCCGAAGGTGGCAGCAAGCACAGATACGCAGTATTTT.

This clonotype was seen at least ten times. The chain has TRBV12-3 or TRBV12-4 and TRBJ2-7; 10 bases match TRBD2. V lost 6 bases and J lost 4; bases outside the gene matches: 6. CDR3 size: 14 residues. The CDR3 protein is CASRPSGGLYEQYF. In nucleotides, the CDR3 is TGTGCCAGCAGGCCTAGCGGGGGACTATACGAGCAGTACTTC.

In this sample, this clonotype turned up many times. The rearrangement uses TRBV20-1 and TRBJ2-5; no reliable D call. Trimming shortened V by 5 bases and J by 4 bases, and 17 bases separated the two germline ends. The CDR3 is 14 residues long. Germline loops: CDR1 DFQATT, CDR2 SNEGSKA (reference sequence). CDR3 sequence (DNA): TGCAGTGCTCCCCGGCCAAGTCCTGGAGAGACCCAGTACTTC. It specifies CSAPRPSPGETQYF.

This clonotype was counted at least ten times. The V gene is TRBV7-2, the J gene TRBJ2-7, with D tentatively TRBD2 (6 bases). Germline V gene lookup returns CDR1 SGHTA and CDR2 FQGNSA. V was cut by 5 bases and J by 6 bases, with 23 bases left in between. The CDR3 loop spans 16 amino acids. CDR3 coding DNA: TGTGCCAGCAGCCCCATGTCCCTTAGGGGCGGGGCCGAGCAGTACTTC. It is translated as CASSPMSLRGGAEQYF.

This clonotype appeared a few times. The chain links TRBV27 to TRBJ1-2; TRBD1 is a possible D gene (6 bases). V was trimmed by 5 bases and J by 7 bases, leaving 20 bases between them. Germline CDR1 is MNHEY and CDR2 is SMNVEV (reference sequence). The CDR3 consists of 15 residues. The CDR3 protein is CASSDRDIGFVGYTF. CDR3 bases: TGTGCCAGCAGTGATCGGGACATAGGGTTTGTTGGCTACACCTTC.

This clonotype was seen ten or more times. J is TRBJ2-3 and V is TRBV4-3, with D unclear. The V and J ends lost 0 bases and 4 bases respectively, with 14 bases between them. Germline V CDR1 and CDR2: LGHNA, YSLEER. The CDR3 covers 16 residues. The DNA for the CDR3 is TGCGCCAGCAGCCAAGAGCATTCGGACCGCCCAGATACGCAGTATTTT. It yields the protein CASSQEHSDRPDTQYF.

A few counts support this clonotype. The J gene is TRBJ2-1, the V gene TRBV27, with 9 bases aligning to TRBD1. After removal of 5 bases from V and 6 bases from J, the junction contained 8 bases not matched to a gene. Germline CDR1 MNHEY, CDR2 SMNVEV (reference sequence). The CDR3 covers 15 residues. The CDR3 nucleotides are TGTGCCAGCAGTCCACTGGGACAGGGTGGCAATGAGCAGTTCTTC. Its translation is CASSPLGQGGNEQFF.

This clonotype came up a few times. The chain combines TRBV29-1 with TRBJ2-5; no clear D. The CDR3 spans 13 residues. CDR1 is SQVTM, CDR2 ANQGSEA, per germline. Between the trimmed V and J ends, which lost 4 bases and 2 bases, there was a span of 11 bases. This CDR3 is CSVAGPEQETQYF. The CDR3, as DNA: TGCAGCGTTGCGGGTCCGGAGCAAGAGACCCAGTACTTC. Full variable domain (rest looked up from reference TRBV29-1 and TRBJ2-5): SAVISQKPSRDICQRGTSLTIQCQVDSQVTMMFWYRQQPGQSLTLIATANQGSEATYESGFVIDKFPISRPNLTFSTLTVSNMSPEDSSIYLCSVAGPEQETQYFGPGTRLLVL.

This clonotype was picked up many times. CDR3 DNA sequence: TGTGCCATCAGCGAGGGACTAGCGTATACGAGCACAGATACGCAGTATTTT. Encoded protein: CAISEGLAYTSTDTQYF. The chain couples TRBV10-3 to TRBJ2-3; 10 nucleotides align to TRBD2. The CDR3 is made up of 17 amino acids. CDR1 is ENHRY and CDR2 is SYGVKD in the germline V gene. The J segment lost 0 bases and the V segment lost 6 bases, leaving 9 bases of the junction unmatched.

There are a few counts of this clonotype. A read error may be the cause here, since a much bigger clone is one base away. V is TRBV5-1 and J is TRBJ2-1; 8 bases are a match to TRBD2. V was pared by 8 bases and J by 7 bases, with 11 bases of the junction left unmatched. Germline V gene data show CDR1 as SGHRS and CDR2 as YFSETQ. The CDR3 has 14 amino acids. CDR3 loop: CARIGGGAMNEQFF. The CDR3 DNA is TGCGCCAGAATCGGGGGGGGGGCTATGAATGAGCAGTTCTTC.

The J gene is TRBJ2-5, the V gene TRBV7-9, with TRBD2 matching 10 bases. Trimming cost V 6 bases and J 5 bases; bases outside gene matches: 6. The length of the CDR3 is 14 residues. The germline V gene has CDR1 SEHNR and CDR2 FQNEAQ (reference sequence). CDR3 DNA: TGTGCCAGCAGGTCTAGCGGGGGTAGCGAGACCCAGTACTTC. This gives the protein CASRSSGGSETQYF.

This chain connects TRBV7-9 to TRBJ2-2, with D uncertain. From germline, CDR1 is SEHNR and CDR2 FQNEAQ (reference sequence). This CDR3 region has 14 residues. Trimming stripped 4 bases from V and 5 bases from J, with 11 bases between. DNA for the CDR3: TGTGCCAGCAGCTCCTTCCTGAGGACCGGGGAGCTGTTTTTT. Translated: CASSSFLRTGELFF.

The V call is TRBV9, the J call TRBJ2-3; 8 bases are a match to TRBD2. J gave up 3 bases and V 3 bases, and 6 bases lay outside the gene matches. The CDR3 is made up of 15 amino acids. Germline V gene data show CDR1 as SGDLS and CDR2 as YYNGEE. As DNA, the CDR3 is TGTGCCAGCAGCGCGAGCGGGGGCCAAACAGATACGCAGTATTTT. This codes for CASSASGGQTDTQYF.

V and J are TRBV7-9 and TRBJ2-3; possible D gene TRBD2, 7 bases. Germline V gene data show CDR1 as SEHNR and CDR2 as FQNEAQ (reference sequence). This CDR3 region has 16 residues. With 0 bases removed from V and 4 bases from J, the gap between germline ends came to 14 bases. As DNA, the CDR3 is TGTGCCAGCAGCTTAGCGCTCCGGGGGGCAGCAGATACGCAGTATTTT. Protein product: CASSLALRGAADTQYF. Looking up the rest from reference TRBV7-9 and TRBJ2-3 gives the full variable domain: DTGVSQNPRHKITKRGQNVTFRCDPISEHNRLYWYRQTLGQGPEFLTYFQNEAQLEKSRLLSDRFSAERPKGSFSTLEIQRTEQGDSAMYLCASSLALRGAADTQYFGPGTRLTVL.

V is TRBV27 and J is TRBJ1-2; 8 bases line up with TRBD1. The V gene's germline CDR1 is MNHEY and CDR2 SMNVEV (reference sequence). Trimming removed 5 bases from V and 7 bases from J; junction bases left unmatched: 3. The CDR3 spans 12 residues. The CDR3 protein is CASSAGGLGYTF. The CDR3 DNA reads as TGTGCCAGCAGTGCAGGGGGCCTTGGCTACACCTTC.

The rearrangement links TRBV5-6 to TRBJ1-4; no reliable D call. The CDR3 runs to 15 residues. Germline CDR1 is SGHDT and CDR2 is YYEEEE. V was trimmed by 0 bases and J by 4 bases, leaving 10 bases between them. CDR3 nucleotides: TGTGCCAGCAGCTTGGAGCGGGAGCATAATGAAAAACTGTTTTTT. It translates to CASSLEREHNEKLFF.

This clonotype was detected ten times or more. This rearrangement joins TRBV12-3 or TRBV12-4 to TRBJ2-5, with no clear D. The CDR3 totals 13 residues. The V end was cut by 3 bases, the J end by 1 base, with 6 bases between. CDR3 protein: CASSFIPQETQYF. In nucleotides, the CDR3 is TGTGCCAGCAGTTTTATTCCCCAAGAGACCCAGTACTTC.